What follows are 28 T cell receptor beta chains derived from one specimen sequenced in a study of blood T cell repertoires in COVID-19 (dated by TCRdb to the early 2020s). Receptor libraries were prepared by the immunoSEQ multiplex PCR assay. TCRdb's version of the immuneACCESS table is confined to in-frame rearrangements and falls short of the full clone set. An unresolved V gene accounts for under half of the shortfall where checked; the remainder is of unknown origin. This sample gives approximately 280,000 clones in total; around nine tenths of them show up just once. The top ten clones comprise roughly 7% of the sample. Sequenced sample: peripheral blood. These receptors were obtained from a woman between 25 and 40 years old with COVID-19, enrolled during active disease.

The CDR3 coding sequence is TGTGCCAGCTCAGGGACAGCCACAGATACGCAGTATTTT. Translated: CASSGTATDTQYF. The chain has TRBV18 and TRBJ2-3; 7 positions agree with TRBD1. Germline CDR1 KGHSH, CDR2 LQKENI. This CDR3 spans 13 amino acids. Trimming at V came to 5 bases and at J to 2 bases, leaving 1 base not matched to a gene.

Only one count was recorded for this clone. The chain recombines TRBV13 with TRBJ1-6, with D hard to call. Germline CDR1 PRHDT, CDR2 FYEKMQ (reference sequence). The CDR3 is 14 residues long. The V end was cut by 6 bases, the J end by 3 bases, with 9 bases between. The CDR3 DNA reads as TGTGCCAGCAGTAACGGGGACTATAATTCACCCCTCCACTTT. Translation gives CASSNGDYNSPLHF.

This rearrangement joins TRBV6-1 to TRBJ2-1, with 7 bases fitting TRBD1. CDR1 is MNHNS and CDR2 is SASEGT in the germline V gene. The CDR3 runs 15 residues. Trimming removed 3 bases from V and 5 bases from J; junction bases left unmatched: 7. CDR3 loop: CASSDWAGGNNEQFF. The CDR3 DNA reads TGTGCCAGCAGTGATTGGGCAGGGGGAAACAATGAGCAGTTCTTC.

The J gene is TRBJ1-5, the V gene TRBV30; D ambiguous. The CDR3 is 12 residues long. The V gene lost 0 bases and the J gene lost 7 bases, with 7 bases spanning the gap. Germline V gene lookup returns CDR1 GTSNPN and CDR2 SVGIG (reference sequence). CDR3 nucleotides: TGTGCCTGGAGTGTATCGCGCCAGCCCCAGCATTTT. It codes for CAWSVSRQPQHF.

V is TRBV9 and J is TRBJ1-2, with D tentatively TRBD1 (6 bases). Trimming cost V 0 bases and J 6 bases, with 9 bases left between them. The CDR3 is 13 amino acids. CDR1 SGDLS and CDR2 YYNGEE come from the germline V gene. The chain's CDR3 is CASSVEGVHGYTF. CDR3 sequence (DNA): TGTGCCAGCAGCGTAGAGGGGGTCCATGGCTACACCTTC.

V and J are TRBV29-1 and TRBJ2-1; 8 positions agree with TRBD2. Per the germline V gene, CDR1 is SQVTM and CDR2 is ANQGSEA. This CDR3 is built from 15 residues. With 3 bases clipped from V and 6 bases from J, the junction kept 10 bases outside the gene matches. The CDR3 nucleotides are TGCAGCGTTGACGGTGCGGGAGGATTGAGCAATGAGCAGTTCTTC. This codes for CSVDGAGGLSNEQFF.

This CDR3 is CASSWIRGTQYF. CDR3 in DNA: TGTGCCAGCAGCTGGATAAGGGGAACGCAGTATTTT. The chain couples TRBV5-6 to TRBJ2-3; perhaps TRBD1 as D (5 bases). CDR1 is SGHDT and CDR2 is YYEEEE in the germline V gene. This CDR3 has 12 amino acids. The V end lost 3 bases, the J end lost 9 bases, and 11 bases lay between the germline ends. Combining the CDR3 with reference TRBV5-6 and TRBJ2-3 gives the whole variable domain DAGVTQSPTHLIKTRGQQVTLRCSPKSGHDTVSWYQQALGQGPQFIFQYYEEEERQRGNFPDRFSGHQFPNYSSELNVNALLLGDSALYLCASSWIRGTQYFGPGTRLTVL.

This chain joins TRBV30 and TRBJ1-5; maybe TRBD1 (6 bases). The CDR3 extends over 12 amino acids. Trimming removed 2 bases from V and 4 bases from J, with 6 bases in between. Germline CDR1 reads GTSNPN; CDR2 reads SVGIG (reference sequence). The CDR3 spells CAWSRGNQPQHF. CDR3 coding DNA: TGTGCCTGGAGTAGGGGGAATCAGCCCCAGCATTTT.

The V call is TRBV4-2, the J call TRBJ1-6, with TRBD1 as a possible D gene (5 bases). Germline V lookup: CDR1 LGHNA, CDR2 YNFKEQ. The length of the CDR3 is 15 residues. The V end was cut by 1 base, the J end by 9 bases, with 13 bases between. For the CDR3, the DNA is TGTGCCAGCAGCCAAGTTTCAGGGATGAGTTCACCCCTCCACTTT. Its translation is CASSQVSGMSSPLHF.

Only one count was recorded for this clone. The rearrangement joins TRBV5-1 to TRBJ1-2; 12 nucleotides agree with TRBD1. J was trimmed by 3 bases and V by 4 bases; bases with no gene match: 10. The CDR3 covers 17 residues. Germline V gene lookup returns CDR1 SGHRS and CDR2 YFSETQ. The CDR3: CASSLAGTGGAYYGYTF. CDR3 bases: TGCGCCAGCAGCCTAGCCGGGACAGGGGGCGCCTACTATGGCTACACCTTC.

This clone was recorded only once. The V and J genes are TRBV9 and TRBJ2-3; D is possibly TRBD2 (6 bases). CDR1 SGDLS and CDR2 YYNGEE come from the germline V gene. V was clipped by 1 base and J by 0 bases, with 12 bases between them. There are 16 residues in the CDR3. The CDR3, as DNA: TGTGCCAGCAGCGTAAGGCGGGGAAGTAGCACAGATACGCAGTATTTT. Its protein is CASSVRRGSSTDTQYF. Variable domain in full (rest from reference TRBV9 and TRBJ2-3): DSGVTQTPKHLITATGQRVTLRCSPRSGDLSVYWYQQSLDQGLQFLIQYYNGEERAKGNILERFSAQQFPDLHSELNLSSLELGDSALYFCASSVRRGSSTDTQYFGPGTRLTVL.

This chain joins TRBV7-6 and TRBJ2-1; the match to TRBD2 covers 13 bases. In germline, CDR1 is SGHVS, CDR2 FNYEAQ. The CDR3 runs to 16 residues. Germline trimming cut 1 base from V and 10 bases from J; bases unmatched to any gene: 7. The CDR3 region has the DNA TGTGCCAGCAGCTTAGGGACTAGCGGGAGCCCGTTGGAGCAGTTCTTC. Translated, it gives CASSLGTSGSPLEQFF. The complete variable domain, with remaining parts taken from reference TRBV7-6 and TRBJ2-1, reads GAGVSQSPRYKVTKRGQDVALRCDPISGHVSLYWYRQALGQGPEFLTYFNYEAQQDKSGLPNDRFSAERPEGSISTLTIQRTEQRDSAMYRCASSLGTSGSPLEQFFGPGTRLTVL.

This clone was detected only once. The CDR3, as DNA: TGTGCCAGCAGCTTATGGCTAGCGGGAGGGTCCACAGATACGCAGTATTTT. It is translated as CASSLWLAGGSTDTQYF. This chain joins TRBV7-8 and TRBJ2-3, with 12 bases fitting TRBD2. V dropped 2 bases and J dropped 2; count of bases not matched to a gene: 5. Per germline, CDR1 SGHVS and CDR2 FQNEAQ. The CDR3 sequence is 17 residues long.

This clone was seen once. The rearrangement uses TRBV6-5 and TRBJ1-1; maybe TRBD1 (6 bases). The CDR3 runs 13 residues. Germline CDR1 is MNHEY and CDR2 is SVGAGI. With 7 bases removed from V and 4 bases from J, the gap between germline ends came to 13 bases. The chain's CDR3 is CASNQQGFTEAFF. In nucleotides, the CDR3 is TGTGCCAGCAATCAACAGGGCTTCACTGAAGCTTTCTTT.

The gene calls are TRBV11-3 and TRBJ2-2; 9 nucleotides match TRBD1. V dropped 5 bases and J dropped 4; count of bases not matched to a gene: 11. CDR3 length: 17 amino acids. The V gene's germline CDR1 is SGHNT and CDR2 YENEEA. The CDR3 is CASSRDRAEGGTGELFF. DNA for the CDR3: TGTGCCAGCAGCCGGGACAGGGCGGAGGGCGGCACCGGGGAGCTGTTTTTT.

The rearrangement joins TRBV18 to TRBJ2-2; D perhaps matches TRBD1 (6 bases). The germline V gene has CDR1 KGHSH and CDR2 LQKENI. There are 15 residues in the CDR3. Trimming left V 0 bases short and J 5 bases short, with 10 bases between. The DNA of the CDR3 is TGTGCCAGCTCACCACCAGCACAGGGAACCGGGGAGCTGTTTTTT. Protein: CASSPPAQGTGELFF.

The genes are TRBV9 and TRBJ1-6; 7 nucleotides line up with TRBD1. Germline-derived CDR1 and CDR2 are SGDLS and YYNGEE. V lost 4 bases to trimming and J lost 3 bases; unmatched junction nucleotides: 4. This CDR3 is 15 amino acids long. The CDR3 here is CASSPTGVYNSPLHF. Here the CDR3 DNA reads TGTGCCAGCAGCCCCACAGGGGTCTATAATTCACCCCTCCACTTT. Supplemented by reference TRBV9 and TRBJ1-6, the full variable domain reads DSGVTQTPKHLITATGQRVTLRCSPRSGDLSVYWYQQSLDQGLQFLIQYYNGEERAKGNILERFSAQQFPDLHSELNLSSLELGDSALYFCASSPTGVYNSPLHFGNGTRLTVT.

This chain joins TRBV6-2 or TRBV6-3 and TRBJ2-4; 7 bases map to TRBD1. The V segment lost 5 bases and the J segment 0 bases; nucleotides outside the gene matches: 16. Germline V CDR1 and CDR2: MNHEY, SVGEGT. The CDR3 consists of 19 residues. In DNA form, the CDR3 reads TGTGCCAGCAGTCCCCGGGACAGCACTCCCGTACGAGCCAAAAACATTCAGTACTTC. Translation gives CASSPRDSTPVRAKNIQYF.

This clone was seen ten or more times. The chain links TRBV21-1 to TRBJ2-7; the table gives TRBD2 as D, unverified against the DNA. TRBV21-1 is a recognized pseudogene. The CDR3 sequence is 12 residues long. DNA for the CDR3: TGTGCCAGCACCCCTTTCTCCTACGAGCAGTACTTC. Translating gives CASTPFSYEQYF.

V gene TRBV5-1 combines with J gene TRBJ2-7; possible D gene TRBD2, 6 bases. The CDR3 runs 16 residues. Germline values: CDR1 SGHRS, CDR2 YFSETQ. V lost 4 bases and J 0 bases, leaving 17 bases between the germline ends. The CDR3 protein is CASSTHPGLNSYEQYF. DNA for the CDR3: TGCGCCAGCAGCACACATCCGGGACTGAACTCCTACGAGCAGTACTTC.

The chain has TRBV2 and TRBJ2-1; 8 bases agree with TRBD2. The V gene end was trimmed by 6 bases and the J gene end by 9 bases; junction bases not matched to a gene: 7. There are 13 residues in the CDR3. Germline CDR1 SNHLY, CDR2 FYNNEI. CDR3 amino acids: CASSPYGGGEQFF. The DNA for the CDR3 is TGTGCCAGCAGCCCTTACGGGGGGGGTGAGCAGTTCTTC.

V usage is TRBV27 and J usage is TRBJ2-7; tentatively, D is TRBD2 (6 bases). This CDR3 region has 11 residues. Per the germline V gene, CDR1 is MNHEY and CDR2 is SMNVEV (reference sequence). Trimming took 7 bases from V and 5 from J, leaving 9 bases between them. CDR3 bases: TGTGCCAGCATGGGGGGTCACGAGCAGTACTTC. Translating it yields CASMGGHEQYF.

This sequence joins TRBV5-1 and TRBJ1-6; no definite D call. V shed 0 bases and J shed 10 bases, with 14 bases lying between them. CDR3 size: 15 residues. The germline gives CDR1 SGHRS, CDR2 YFSETQ. In nucleotides, the CDR3 is TGCGCCAGCAGCTTGGGGTACGGGGAAAGCTCACCCCTCCACTTT. Translated: CASSLGYGESSPLHF. The full variable domain, with the rest looked up from reference TRBV5-1 and TRBJ1-6, is KAGVTQTPRYLIKTRGQQVTLSCSPISGHRSVSWYQQTPGQGLQFLFEYFSETQRNKGNFPGRFSGRQFSNSRSEMNVSTLELGDSALYLCASSLGYGESSPLHFGNGTRLTVT.

The chain combines TRBV2 with TRBJ2-7, with D unresolved. Germline V CDR1 and CDR2: SNHLY, FYNNEI. Trimming cost V 4 bases and J 2 bases, with 15 bases left between them. The CDR3 has 15 amino acids. The CDR3 nucleotides are TGTGCCAGCAGTGTCGTAAAGACACTTACCTACGAGCAGTACTTC. As protein: CASSVVKTLTYEQYF.

The J gene is TRBJ2-3, the V gene TRBV6-5; 10 bases are shared with TRBD1. Germline assignment: CDR1 MNHEY and CDR2 SVGAGI. The CDR3 consists of 14 residues. The J segment lost 4 bases and the V segment lost 5 bases, leaving 3 bases of the junction unmatched. For the CDR3, the DNA is TGTGCCAGCAGTCGGGACAGGGGCGCAGATACGCAGTATTTT. It translates to CASSRDRGADTQYF.

The rearrangement uses TRBV7-9 and TRBJ1-1; no reliable D call. Trimming left V 3 bases short and J 0 bases short, with 8 bases between. Germline V CDR1 and CDR2: SEHNR, FQNEAQ (reference sequence). The CDR3 has 14 residues. The CDR3, as DNA: TGTGCCAGCAGCTTGGGAGGGATGAACACTGAAGCTTTCTTT. This sequence encodes CASSLGGMNTEAFF.

This clone was seen more than once but under ten times. The V call is TRBV6-5, the J call TRBJ2-1; TRBD2 matches at 10 bases. CDR1 and CDR2 (germline): MNHEY, SVGAGI. With 6 bases clipped from V and 7 bases from J, the junction kept 9 bases outside the gene matches. The CDR3 has 15 amino acids. This CDR3 is CASSQNSGRPNEQFF. In DNA form, the CDR3 reads TGTGCCAGCAGCCAGAATAGCGGGAGGCCTAATGAGCAGTTCTTC.

CDR3 DNA: TGTGCCAGCAGTTTATTAGGGACAGGGGGCACAGATACGCAGTATTTT. This gives the protein CASSLLGTGGTDTQYF. The V and J genes are TRBV28 and TRBJ2-3; 10 bases align to TRBD1. This CDR3 contains 16 residues. V shed 1 base, J shed 1 base, and the junction held 2 bases outside the gene matches. In germline, CDR1 is MDHEN, CDR2 SYDVKM.